The 12 T cell receptor beta chains presented below share a single source sample, sequenced in a study of cytomegalovirus exposure and HLA in healthy donors. The PCR had 60 Vbeta and 13 Jbeta primers. Here immunoSEQ multiplex PCR was the method, and the copy in TCRdb shows in-frame clones only, minus some. The sample lists roughly 160,000 clones, 75% to 85% seen once, with 13% in the top ten. Source material: PBMCs. Source of these receptors: a woman in her forties or fifties in good health and CMV-seronegative.

This chain joins TRBV4-2 and TRBJ2-1; 12 bases line up with TRBD2. The V segment lost 1 base and the J segment 8 bases; nucleotides outside the gene matches: 12. Germline CDR1 LGHNA, CDR2 YNFKEQ. CDR3 size: 18 residues. CDR3 nucleotides: TGTGCCAGCAGCCAAGGAGGTTCTTCAAGACTAGCGGGAGATGAGCAGTTCTTC. It encodes CASSQGGSSRLAGDEQFF.

The rearrangement uses TRBV5-6 and TRBJ2-1; 8 nucleotides match TRBD2. CDR3 length equals 14 residues. Germline V gene lookup returns CDR1 SGHDT and CDR2 YYEEEE. The V gene end was trimmed by 5 bases and the J gene end by 6 bases; junction bases not matched to a gene: 7. The CDR3 DNA follows: TGTGCCAGCAGACTAGCGGTGACGGGCAATGAGCAGTTCTTC. It codes for CASRLAVTGNEQFF. The variable domain in full, completed from reference TRBV5-6 and TRBJ2-1, reads DAGVTQSPTHLIKTRGQQVTLRCSPKSGHDTVSWYQQALGQGPQFIFQYYEEEERQRGNFPDRFSGHQFPNYSSELNVNALLLGDSALYLCASRLAVTGNEQFFGPGTRLTVL.

The chain combines TRBV10-3 with TRBJ1-1; no clear D. This CDR3 has 15 residues. Per the germline V gene, CDR1 is ENHRY and CDR2 is SYGVKD. The V end lost 0 bases, the J end lost 4 bases, and 12 bases lay between the germline ends. CDR3 amino acids: CAISESEGLGTEAFF. The CDR3 DNA reads TGTGCCATCAGTGAGTCGGAGGGTTTGGGCACTGAAGCTTTCTTT.

The V and J genes are TRBV9 and TRBJ2-3, with D maybe TRBD1 (5 bases). Germline CDR1 is SGDLS and CDR2 is YYNGEE. The length of the CDR3 is 14 residues. Trimming left V 4 bases short and J 1 base short, with 10 bases between. This CDR3 reads CASSPRARTDTQYF. DNA for the CDR3: TGTGCCAGCAGCCCCAGGGCCCGCACAGATACGCAGTATTTT.

The rearrangement uses TRBV7-3 and TRBJ2-7; 7 positions match TRBD2. The CDR3 consists of 16 residues. V dropped 2 bases and J dropped 5; count of bases not matched to a gene: 12. Germline CDR1 reads SGHTA; CDR2 reads FQGTGA. The DNA of the CDR3 is TGTGCCAGCAGCTTAGCGCAAGAGGGAGGGCGGGACGAGCAGTACTTC. It codes for CASSLAQEGGRDEQYF.

This clone was detected only once. This chain links TRBV27 with TRBJ2-3; 8 nucleotides align to TRBD1. With 6 bases clipped from V and 2 bases from J, the junction kept 10 bases outside the gene matches. CDR3 length: 16 residues. Germline V gene data show CDR1 as MNHEY and CDR2 as SMNVEV (reference sequence). Here the CDR3 reads CASSPRTGRITDTQYF. The CDR3 nucleotides read TGTGCCAGCAGCCCCCGGACAGGGAGAATCACAGATACGCAGTATTTT.

The rearrangement uses TRBV5-5 and TRBJ1-2; no firm D call. Deletions cut 2 bases from V and 6 bases from J, with 14 bases between. This CDR3 spans 14 amino acids. Germline V gives CDR1 SGHKS, CDR2 YYEKEE (reference sequence). The CDR3 protein is CASSFGYTSHGYTF. In DNA, the CDR3 is TGTGCCAGCAGCTTTGGTTACACCTCACATGGCTACACCTTC.

The chain employs TRBV2 and TRBJ2-2; 8 bases line up with TRBD2. The germline gives CDR1 SNHLY, CDR2 FYNNEI. The ends lost 7 bases at V and 0 bases at J; junction bases unmatched: 7. This CDR3 is 16 amino acids long. The CDR3 protein is CASTPLAGTNTGELFF. The CDR3 region has the DNA TGTGCCAGCACCCCCCTAGCGGGTACGAACACCGGGGAGCTGTTTTTT.

This clone was counted a single time. This chain links TRBV15 with TRBJ1-6; 8 bases are a match to TRBD1. The CDR3 length is 14 residues. Per the germline V gene, CDR1 is LNHNV and CDR2 is YYDKDF (reference sequence). Trimming removed 4 bases from V and 7 bases from J; junction bases left unmatched: 3. The CDR3 nucleotides are TGTGCCACCAGCACGGACAGGGAAAATTCACCCCTCCACTTT. Translating gives CATSTDRENSPLHF.

The chain's CDR3 is CAWGIDRGRGNTIYF. The CDR3 DNA is TGTGCCTGGGGGATCGACAGGGGGCGAGGAAACACCATATATTTT. The chain uses TRBV30 and TRBJ1-3, with 10 nucleotides matching TRBD1. Germline CDR1 reads GTSNPN; CDR2 reads SVGIG (reference sequence). CDR3 length equals 15 residues. Trimming at V came to 5 bases and at J to 4 bases, leaving 8 bases not matched to a gene.

This chain connects TRBV28 to TRBJ1-5, with no clear D. The CDR3 runs to 15 residues. Trimming cost V 3 bases and J 1 base, with 10 bases left between them. Germline values: CDR1 MDHEN, CDR2 SYDVKM. CDR3 region: CASSFGTASNQPQHF. DNA of the CDR3: TGTGCCAGCAGTTTCGGAACAGCAAGCAATCAGCCCCAGCATTTT.

The chain is built from TRBV27 and TRBJ1-4; D might be TRBD1 (6 bases). Germline CDR1 is MNHEY and CDR2 is SMNVEV (reference sequence). There are 13 residues in the CDR3. The V gene lost 3 bases and the J gene lost 12 bases, with 14 bases spanning the gap. DNA for the CDR3: TGTGCCAGCAGTTTTAACGGGCCAGGGGAACTGTTTTTT. The encoded protein is CASSFNGPGELFF.